The clone carrying this T cell receptor beta chain has a count of ten or more. Its matching antigen is unknown. These data originate in a study of blood T cells in healthy people across ages. The CDR3 has 13 amino acids. The germline CDR1 and CDR2 sequences are SGHRS and YFSETQ. With 1 base removed from V and 1 base from J, the gap between germline ends came to 5 bases. The authors ran a second PCR of 7 to 11 cycles using a sample-barcoded 5' primer and a J-beta primer mix. TCRdb fed the 5' RACE reads into MiXCR, producing one record per CDR3 protein. The data show about 650,000 distinct CDR3 sequences, about 30% seen once. Findings and caveats of the study: The long-lived group displayed more naive CD4+ cells, plus higher diversity, than the aged donors did.

Each donor gave roughly 9.1 milliliters of peripheral blood. The gene calls are TRBV5-1 and TRBJ1-1; D remains unclear. The sample taken for sequencing was blood. This TCR was recovered from a woman over 75 in good health. CDR3: CASSLRTNTEAFF. The CDR3 coding sequence is TGCGCCAGCAGCTTGCGAACGAACACTGAAGCTTTCTTT.